This T cell receptor (beta chain) was obtained from a study of T cell repertoires and Cas9 in healthy adults. Study overall: Multi-effector potency, cytotoxicity and lineage were assessed in SpCas9-reactive CD4 and CD8 T cells.

A remark on this clone: Its target is unknown.

Overall study findings and caveats: SpCas9-reactive effector T cells were reportedly restrained in vitro by SpCas9-reactive regulatory T cells.

Assay: immunoSEQ multiplex PCR; the TCRdb copy retains only in-frame clones and omits some. The sample carries about 14,000 clones, nearly 90% recorded once. V was clipped by 5 bases and J by 8 bases, with 12 bases between them. This CDR3 is built from 11 residues. The V gene's germline CDR1 is DFQATT and CDR2 SNEGSKA (reference sequence). The sequenced material came from Tregs (CD4+, CD25+, CD127-, CD137-, CD154-) from PBMCs; culture status not recorded. V usage is TRBV20-1 and J usage is TRBJ1-1; weak D call: TRBD1 (6 bases). The TCR sequence derives from a human donor in good health. The CDR3 sequence: CSASRGGEAFF. CDR3 DNA sequence: TGCAGTGCTTCAAGGGGGGGGGAAGCTTTCTTT.